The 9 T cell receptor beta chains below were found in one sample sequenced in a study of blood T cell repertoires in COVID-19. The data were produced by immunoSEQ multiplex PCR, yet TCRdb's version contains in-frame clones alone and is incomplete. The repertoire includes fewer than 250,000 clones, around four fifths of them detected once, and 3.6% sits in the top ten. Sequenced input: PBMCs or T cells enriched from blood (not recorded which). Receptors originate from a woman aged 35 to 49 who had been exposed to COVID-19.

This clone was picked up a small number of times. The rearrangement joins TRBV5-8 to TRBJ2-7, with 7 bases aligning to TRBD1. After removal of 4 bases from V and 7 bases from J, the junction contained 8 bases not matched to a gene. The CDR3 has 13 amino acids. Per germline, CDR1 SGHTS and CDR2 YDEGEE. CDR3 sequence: CASSLNRGGEQYF. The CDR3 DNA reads TGTGCCAGCAGCCTTAACAGGGGTGGAGAGCAGTACTTC.

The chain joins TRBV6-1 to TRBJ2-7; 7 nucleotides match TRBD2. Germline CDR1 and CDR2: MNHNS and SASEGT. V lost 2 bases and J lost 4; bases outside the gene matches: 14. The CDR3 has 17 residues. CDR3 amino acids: CASSEIGDPSGAYEQYF. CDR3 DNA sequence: TGTGCCAGCAGTGAAATAGGGGACCCTAGCGGAGCTTACGAGCAGTACTTC.

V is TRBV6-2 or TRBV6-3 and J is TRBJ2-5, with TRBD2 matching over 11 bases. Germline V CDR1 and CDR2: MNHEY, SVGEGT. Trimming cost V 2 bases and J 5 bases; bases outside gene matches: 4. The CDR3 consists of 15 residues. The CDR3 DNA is TGTGCCAGCAGTTACCCGACTAGCGGGGCCGAGACCCAGTACTTC. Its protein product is CASSYPTSGAETQYF.

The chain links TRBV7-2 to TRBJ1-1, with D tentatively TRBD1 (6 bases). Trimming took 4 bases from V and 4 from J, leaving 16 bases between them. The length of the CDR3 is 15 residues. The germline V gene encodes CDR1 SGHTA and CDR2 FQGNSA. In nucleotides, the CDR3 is TGTGCCAGCAGCTCCCGGGGGGGGCTTCTCACTGAAGCTTTCTTT. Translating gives CASSSRGGLLTEAFF. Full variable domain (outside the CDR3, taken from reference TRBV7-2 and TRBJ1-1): GAGVSQSPSNKVTEKGKDVELRCDPISGHTALYWYRQSLGQGLEFLIYFQGNSAPDKSGLPSDRFSAERTGGSVSTLTIQRTQQEDSAVYLCASSSRGGLLTEAFFGQGTRLTVV.

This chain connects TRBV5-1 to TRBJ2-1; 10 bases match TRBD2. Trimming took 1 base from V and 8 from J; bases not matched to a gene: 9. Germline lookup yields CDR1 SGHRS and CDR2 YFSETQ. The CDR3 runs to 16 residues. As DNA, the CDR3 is TGCGCCAGCAGCTTGACTCTCGGACTAGCGGCTGATGAGCAGTTCTTC. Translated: CASSLTLGLAADEQFF.

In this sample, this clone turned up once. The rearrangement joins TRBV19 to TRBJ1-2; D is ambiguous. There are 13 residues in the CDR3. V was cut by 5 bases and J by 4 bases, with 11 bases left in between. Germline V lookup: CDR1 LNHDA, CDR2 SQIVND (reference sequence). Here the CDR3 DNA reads TGTGCCAGTAGTCTTGAGACTAGCTATGGCTACACCTTC. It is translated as CASSLETSYGYTF.

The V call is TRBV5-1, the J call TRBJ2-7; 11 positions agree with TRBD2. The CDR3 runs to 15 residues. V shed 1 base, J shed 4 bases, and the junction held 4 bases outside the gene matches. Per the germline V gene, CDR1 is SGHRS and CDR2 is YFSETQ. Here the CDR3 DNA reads TGCGCCAGCAGCTTGAGTACTAGCGGGGGTTACGAGCAGTACTTC. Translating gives CASSLSTSGGYEQYF.

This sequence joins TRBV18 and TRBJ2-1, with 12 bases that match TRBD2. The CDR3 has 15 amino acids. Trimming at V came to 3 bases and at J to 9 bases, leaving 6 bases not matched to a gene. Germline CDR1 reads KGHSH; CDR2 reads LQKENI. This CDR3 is CASSPRTSGEGEQFF. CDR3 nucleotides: TGTGCCAGCTCACCTCGGACTAGCGGGGAGGGTGAGCAGTTCTTC. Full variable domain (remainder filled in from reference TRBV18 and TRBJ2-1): NAGVMQNPRHLVRRRGQEARLRCSPMKGHSHVYWYRQLPEEGLKFMVYLQKENIIDESGMPKERFSAEFPKEGPSILRIQQVVRGDSAAYFCASSPRTSGEGEQFFGPGTRLTVL.

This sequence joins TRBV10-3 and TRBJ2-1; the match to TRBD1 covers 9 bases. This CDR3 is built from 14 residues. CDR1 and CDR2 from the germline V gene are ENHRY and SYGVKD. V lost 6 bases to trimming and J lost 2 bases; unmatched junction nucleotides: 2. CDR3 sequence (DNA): TGTGCCATCAGGGACAGGGGTACCTACAATGAGCAGTTCTTC. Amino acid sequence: CAIRDRGTYNEQFF.